This passage covers 18 T cell receptor beta chains from one sample sequenced in a study of T-cell memory formation after mild COVID-19. MiXCR, applied by TCRdb to the 5' RACE reads, yields one record per CDR3 protein. The table records hundreds of thousands of distinct CDR3 sequences, about a fifth of them present only once. The sequencing input was PBMCs or a T cell subset sorted from them (not recorded which). The receptors here all came from an adult woman who had mild COVID-19 (a few samples of this study predate the infection). Cell type and time point are not known.

CDR3 loop: CASSLAGGISPLHF. The CDR3 DNA sequence: TGTGCCAGCAGCTTGGCCGGAGGGATTTCACCCCTCCACTTT. This rearrangement joins TRBV5-6 to TRBJ1-6; D ambiguous. V was pared by 0 bases and J by 9 bases, with 10 bases between. CDR1 and CDR2 (germline): SGHDT, YYEEEE. The CDR3 contains 14 residues.

This chain joins TRBV5-6 and TRBJ2-1, with 13 bases identical to TRBD2. The CDR3 extends over 15 amino acids. Per the germline V gene, CDR1 is SGHDT and CDR2 is YYEEEE. V trimming: 4 bases; J trimming: 9 bases; junction bases outside the gene matches: 7. CDR3 region: CASSPPGLAGFEQFF. CDR3 DNA sequence: TGTGCCAGCAGCCCCCCGGGACTAGCGGGATTTGAGCAGTTCTTC.

This clonotype was counted a few times. This rearrangement joins TRBV6-2 or TRBV6-3 to TRBJ2-1; 9 bases are shared with TRBD2. V dropped 5 bases and J dropped 6; count of bases not matched to a gene: 8. From germline, CDR1 is MNHEY and CDR2 SVGEGT. The CDR3 sequence is 15 residues long. The CDR3 sequence: CASSQLAGPRNEQFF. The DNA for the CDR3 is TGTGCCAGCAGTCAACTAGCGGGCCCTCGCAATGAGCAGTTCTTC.

This clonotype appeared a few times. The chain links TRBV6-1 to TRBJ1-5; D possibly corresponds to TRBD1 (6 bases). Trimming pared 4 bases from V and 16 bases from J, leaving 17 bases between. This CDR3 comprises 12 residues. Germline-derived CDR1 and CDR2 are MNHNS and SASEGT. CDR3 sequence reads: CASSADSFAGHF. The DNA of the CDR3 is TGTGCCAGCAGTGCGGACAGCTTTGCTGGTCATTTT.

The rearrangement links TRBV7-2 to TRBJ1-1; unclear D gene. V lost 5 bases and J lost 0, with 10 bases in between. The CDR3 totals 14 residues. CDR1 and CDR2 (germline): SGHTA, FQGNSA. The CDR3 DNA reads as TGTGCCAGCAGCCGTAGGGAAATGAACACTGAAGCTTTCTTT. Residues: CASSRREMNTEAFF.

This sequence joins TRBV3-1 and TRBJ2-7; 9 bases align to TRBD2. Unmatched junction bases numbered 3, after V lost 4 bases and J lost 2 bases. The CDR3 sequence is 14 residues long. Germline CDR1 and CDR2: LGHDT and YNNKEL (reference sequence). CDR3 DNA: TGTGCCAGCAGCCTTAGCGGGAGTCCCTACGAGCAGTACTTC. Its protein is CASSLSGSPYEQYF.

A few counts support this clonotype. This rearrangement joins TRBV6-2 or TRBV6-3 to TRBJ1-1; unclear D gene. CDR1 is MNHEY, CDR2 SVGEGT, per germline. The V end lost 8 bases, the J end lost 5 bases, and 18 bases lay between the germline ends. The CDR3 has 14 residues. Here the CDR3 reads CASGTSWRWTEAFF. For the CDR3, the DNA is TGTGCCAGCGGAACCTCGTGGAGGTGGACTGAAGCTTTCTTT.

This clonotype has just a few counts. The chain combines TRBV20-1 with TRBJ2-1, with TRBD2 identical over 7 bases. J lost 5 bases, V lost 1 base, and 5 bases had no gene match. The CDR3 covers 14 residues. Germline V gene data show CDR1 as DFQATT and CDR2 as SNEGSKA (reference sequence). The CDR3 protein is CSARGGGRNNEQFF. The CDR3 region has the DNA TGCAGTGCTAGAGGGGGGGGACGGAACAATGAGCAGTTCTTC.

This clonotype showed up just a few times. The chain recombines TRBV9 with TRBJ1-3; the D is unclear. CDR1 and CDR2 from the germline V gene are SGDLS and YYNGEE. The CDR3 is 13 residues long. V lost 3 bases and J lost 4, with 8 bases in between. The CDR3 reads CASSGDRGNTIYF. As DNA, the CDR3 is TGTGCCAGCAGCGGCGACCGGGGAAACACCATATATTTT.

The chain employs TRBV20-1 and TRBJ2-7; tentative D call: TRBD1 (5 bases). The CDR3 extends over 14 amino acids. The germline V gene has CDR1 DFQATT and CDR2 SNEGSKA (reference sequence). V was shortened by 0 bases and J by 2 bases, with 11 bases between the two germline ends. The CDR3 DNA sequence: TGCAGTGCTAGAGACAGGGAATCGGCCTACGAGCAGTACTTC. Translated, it gives CSARDRESAYEQYF.

This clonotype appeared a single time. The genes are TRBV5-4 and TRBJ1-2; D gene uncertain. The CDR3 is 14 amino acids. From germline, CDR1 is SGHNT and CDR2 YYREEE (reference sequence). V shed 2 bases and J shed 5 bases, with 13 bases lying between them. The CDR3 DNA follows: TGTGCCAGCAGCTTCGGGAGGGCGGGATATGGCTACACCTTC. Protein product: CASSFGRAGYGYTF.

This clonotype was counted a few times. This chain links TRBV6-6 with TRBJ2-4; 12 bases line up with TRBD1. The ends lost 0 bases at V and 1 base at J; junction bases unmatched: 7. This CDR3 is built from 19 residues. Germline CDR1 and CDR2: MNHNY and SVGAGI (reference sequence). This CDR3 reads CASSYSTGQGATAKNIQYF. The CDR3 DNA sequence: TGTGCCAGCAGTTACTCGACGGGACAGGGGGCCACTGCCAAAAACATTCAGTACTTC.

This rearrangement joins TRBV13 to TRBJ2-7; D is ambiguous. CDR1 PRHDT and CDR2 FYEKMQ come from the germline V gene (reference sequence). The CDR3 totals 14 residues. Between the trimmed V and J ends, which lost 3 bases and 12 bases, there was a span of 21 bases. CDR3 in amino acids: CASSFTLKPGRLYF. CDR3 in DNA: TGTGCCAGCAGCTTCACGCTGAAGCCCGGTAGGCTGTACTTC.

This clonotype was recorded a few times. The CDR3 spells CASSQRLRTPGSEFF. The CDR3 DNA reads TGTGCCAGCAGCCAACGCCTGAGGACGCCCGGGTCCGAGTTCTTC. The chain uses TRBV7-2 and TRBJ2-1, with unresolved D. V lost 5 bases, J lost 14 bases, and 25 bases lay in between. Germline CDR1 and CDR2: SGHTA and FQGNSA. The CDR3 length is 15 residues.

This clonotype has at least ten counts. The chain recombines TRBV7-3 with TRBJ1-1; 8 bases map to TRBD1. Germline trimming cut 4 bases from V and 5 bases from J; bases unmatched to any gene: 3. CDR3 size: 13 residues. Germline V gene data show CDR1 as SGHTA and CDR2 as FQGTGA. The CDR3, as DNA: TGTGCCAGCAGCTCTCGACAGGGGACTGAAGCTTTCTTT. Residues: CASSSRQGTEAFF.

This chain links TRBV19 with TRBJ1-1, with D perhaps TRBD1 (5 bases). Germline CDR1 LNHDA, CDR2 SQIVND (reference sequence). CDR3 length: 13 amino acids. Trimming removed 5 bases at V and 1 base at J, with 8 bases between. The CDR3 DNA reads as TGTGCCAGTAGTTACGGGACGAACACTGAAGCTTTCTTT. Translated, it gives CASSYGTNTEAFF.

This clonotype has more than one count but fewer than ten. This rearrangement joins TRBV6-5 to TRBJ1-3; D gene unclear. The germline V gene has CDR1 MNHEY and CDR2 SVGAGI. This CDR3 contains 16 residues. Trimming removed 2 bases from V and 0 bases from J, with 11 bases in between. DNA of the CDR3: TGTGCCAGCAGTTACGGTACCGGAAACTCTGGAAACACCATATATTTT. It is translated as CASSYGTGNSGNTIYF.

The chain is built from TRBV6-5 and TRBJ1-3; 9 bases agree with TRBD1. V shed 6 bases, J shed 4 bases, and the junction held 7 bases outside the gene matches. Germline V gene data show CDR1 as MNHEY and CDR2 as SVGAGI. This CDR3 has 15 amino acids. The DNA of the CDR3 is TGTGCCAGCAGAAGTACCGGGACAGGGGGAAACACCATATATTTT. It encodes CASRSTGTGGNTIYF.